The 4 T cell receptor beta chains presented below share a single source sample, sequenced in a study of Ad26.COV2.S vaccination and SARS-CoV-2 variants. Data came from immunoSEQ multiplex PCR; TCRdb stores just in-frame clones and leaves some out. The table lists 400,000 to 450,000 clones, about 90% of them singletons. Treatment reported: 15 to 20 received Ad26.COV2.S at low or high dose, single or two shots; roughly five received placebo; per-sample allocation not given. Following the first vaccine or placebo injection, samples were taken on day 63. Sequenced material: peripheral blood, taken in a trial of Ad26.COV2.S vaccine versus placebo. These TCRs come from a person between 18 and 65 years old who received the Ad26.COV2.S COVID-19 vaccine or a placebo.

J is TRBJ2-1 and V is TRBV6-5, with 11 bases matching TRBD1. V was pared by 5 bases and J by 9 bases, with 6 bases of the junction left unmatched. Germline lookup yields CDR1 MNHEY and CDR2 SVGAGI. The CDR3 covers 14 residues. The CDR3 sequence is CASSTGTGGGEQFF. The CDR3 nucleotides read TGTGCCAGCAGTACCGGGACAGGGGGAGGTGAGCAGTTCTTC.

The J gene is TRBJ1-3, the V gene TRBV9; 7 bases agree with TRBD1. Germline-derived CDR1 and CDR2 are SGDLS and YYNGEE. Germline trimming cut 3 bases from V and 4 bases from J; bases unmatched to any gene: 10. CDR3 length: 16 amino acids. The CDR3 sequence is CASSDGHRGAGNTIYF. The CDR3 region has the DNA TGTGCCAGCAGCGACGGACACAGGGGTGCAGGAAACACCATATATTTT.

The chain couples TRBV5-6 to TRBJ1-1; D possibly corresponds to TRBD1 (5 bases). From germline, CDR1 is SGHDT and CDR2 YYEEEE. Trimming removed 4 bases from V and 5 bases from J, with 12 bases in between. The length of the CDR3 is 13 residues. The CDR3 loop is CASSPDGGTEAFF. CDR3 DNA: TGTGCCAGCAGCCCGGACGGGGGAACTGAAGCTTTCTTT.

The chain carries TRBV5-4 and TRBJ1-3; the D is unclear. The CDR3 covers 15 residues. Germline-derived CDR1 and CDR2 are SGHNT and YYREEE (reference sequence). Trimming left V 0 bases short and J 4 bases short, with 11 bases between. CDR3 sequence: CASSLGSPGGNTIYF. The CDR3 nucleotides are TGTGCCAGCAGCTTGGGCTCTCCGGGGGGAAACACCATATATTTT.